This T cell receptor (beta chain) appears in the sequencing data of a study of identical twins' blood T cells. Whole-study results and caveats: Abundant TCRbeta CDR3s overlapped more between twins than with unrelated donors.

There are a few counts of this clonotype. No antigen is known for it. V dropped 3 bases and J dropped 4; count of bases not matched to a gene: 2. This CDR3 contains 14 residues. CDR1 and CDR2 (germline): LNHDA, SQIVND (reference sequence). A single record per CDR3 protein comes from TCRdb applying MiXCR to the 5' RACE reads. The repertoire consists of fewer than 450,000 distinct CDR3 sequences, with 28% occurring once and the leading ten covering approximately 6.6%. The sample consisted of PBMCs. This clonotype originated in a woman aged 18-55 years in good health. The J gene is TRBJ2-1, the V gene TRBV19; 8 bases align to TRBD2. CDR3 DNA: TGTGCCAGTAGTATTCTAGCGGGTTACAATGAGCAGTTCTTC. Its protein product is CASSILAGYNEQFF.